This TCR beta chain comes out of a study of CD8 T cells in ankylosing spondylitis. Via MiXCR, TCRdb re-called the 5' RACE reads, giving one row per CDR3 protein. The sample carries around 300,000 distinct CDR3 sequences, more than 20% recorded once. As for this clonotype: What it binds is unknown.

Regarding the study as a whole: Disease-linked clones were reportedly significantly enriched in matched ankylosing spondylitis synovial fluid.

The receptor was isolated from a female donor with ankylosing spondylitis or in good health (not recorded which). The sample taken for sequencing was blood, either unsorted or a sorted T cell fraction (not recorded which).

The CDR3: CSARDGTSSKNIQYF. CDR3 nucleotide sequence: TGCAGTGCTAGAGACGGGACTAGCTCCAAAAACATTCAGTACTTC. The chain has TRBV20-1 and TRBJ2-4; 9 positions agree with TRBD2. Trimming at V came to 0 bases and at J to 2 bases, leaving 2 bases not matched to a gene. The CDR3 contains 15 residues. Per germline, CDR1 DFQATT and CDR2 SNEGSKA (reference sequence).